This T cell receptor beta chain came from a study of technical replicates of blood from a few donors. The CDR3 is made up of 15 amino acids. From germline, CDR1 is LNHNV and CDR2 YYDKDF (reference sequence). V shed 0 bases and J shed 6 bases, with 11 bases lying between them. Assay: immunoSEQ multiplex PCR; the TCRdb copy retains only in-frame clones and omits some. The data hold fewer than 85,000 clones, with 85% to 95% observed a single time. The source of this sequence is a human donor in good health. Sequences were obtained from T cells isolated from PBMCs. The rearrangement uses TRBV15 and TRBJ1-4, with D tentatively TRBD1 (6 bases). CDR3: CATSRDRGWDEKLFF. CDR3 nucleotide sequence: TGTGCCACCAGCAGAGACAGGGGTTGGGATGAAAAACTGTTTTTT.